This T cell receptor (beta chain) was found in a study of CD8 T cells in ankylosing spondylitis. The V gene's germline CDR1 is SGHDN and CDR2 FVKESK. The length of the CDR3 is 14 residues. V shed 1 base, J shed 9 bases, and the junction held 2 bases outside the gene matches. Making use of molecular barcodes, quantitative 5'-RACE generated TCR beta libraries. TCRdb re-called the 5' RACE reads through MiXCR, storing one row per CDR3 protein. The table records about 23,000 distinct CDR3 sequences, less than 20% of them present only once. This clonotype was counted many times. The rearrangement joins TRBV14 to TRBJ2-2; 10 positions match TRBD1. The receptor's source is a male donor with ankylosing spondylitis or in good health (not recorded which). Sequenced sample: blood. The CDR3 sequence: CASSQGQGAWELFF. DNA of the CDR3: TGTGCCAGCAGCCAAGGACAGGGGGCGTGGGAGCTGTTTTTT.